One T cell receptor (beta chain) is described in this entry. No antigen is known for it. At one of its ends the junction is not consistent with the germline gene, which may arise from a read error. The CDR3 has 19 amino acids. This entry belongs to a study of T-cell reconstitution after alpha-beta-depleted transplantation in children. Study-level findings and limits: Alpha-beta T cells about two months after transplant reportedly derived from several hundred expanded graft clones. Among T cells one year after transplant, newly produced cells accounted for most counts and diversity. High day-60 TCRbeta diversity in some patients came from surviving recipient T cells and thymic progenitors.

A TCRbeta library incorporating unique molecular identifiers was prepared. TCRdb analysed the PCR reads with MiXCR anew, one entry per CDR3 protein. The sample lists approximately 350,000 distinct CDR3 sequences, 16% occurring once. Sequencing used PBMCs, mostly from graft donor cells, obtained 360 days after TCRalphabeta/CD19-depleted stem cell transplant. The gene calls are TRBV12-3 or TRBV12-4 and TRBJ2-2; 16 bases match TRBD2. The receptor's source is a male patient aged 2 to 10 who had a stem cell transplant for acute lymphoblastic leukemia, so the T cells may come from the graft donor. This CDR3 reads CTSIPMGLAGGPSTGELFF. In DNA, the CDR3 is TGTACCAGCATTCCCATGGGACTAGCGGGAGGGCCGTCCACCGGGGAGCTGTTTTTT.